This T cell receptor beta chain was sequenced for a study of CD8 T cells in ankylosing spondylitis. Study outcomes and limitations: Reports of some motif variants in reactive arthritis synovial fluid and blood predate this one. Significant enrichment of disease-linked clones was reportedly seen in matched ankylosing spondylitis synovial fluid. What appeared characteristic of ankylosing spondylitis blood was a TCR beta motif of 7 or 8 highly homologous variants.

Comments on this clonotype: What it binds is not known.

Using quantitative 5'-RACE with molecular barcodes, the authors made TCR beta libraries. In TCRdb, the 5' RACE reads were re-called with MiXCR into one record per CDR3 protein. The table records around 430,000 distinct CDR3 sequences, 17% of them present only once. The CDR3 extends over 14 amino acids. Germline V gene data show CDR1 as SGDLS and CDR2 as YYNGEE. V dropped 1 base and J dropped 5 bases, with 12 bases sitting between them. The rearrangement uses TRBV9 and TRBJ2-5, with D hard to call. This sequence originates from a male donor with ankylosing spondylitis. The source material was blood, either unsorted or a sorted T cell fraction (not recorded which). The CDR3 loop reads CASSVIPGLETQYF. CDR3 nucleotide sequence: TGTGCCAGCAGCGTAATCCCAGGCCTGGAGACCCAGTACTTC. Filled out from reference TRBV9 and TRBJ2-5, the complete variable domain reads DSGVTQTPKHLITATGQRVTLRCSPRSGDLSVYWYQQSLDQGLQFLIQYYNGEERAKGNILERFSAQQFPDLHSELNLSSLELGDSALYFCASSVIPGLETQYFGPGTRLLVL.